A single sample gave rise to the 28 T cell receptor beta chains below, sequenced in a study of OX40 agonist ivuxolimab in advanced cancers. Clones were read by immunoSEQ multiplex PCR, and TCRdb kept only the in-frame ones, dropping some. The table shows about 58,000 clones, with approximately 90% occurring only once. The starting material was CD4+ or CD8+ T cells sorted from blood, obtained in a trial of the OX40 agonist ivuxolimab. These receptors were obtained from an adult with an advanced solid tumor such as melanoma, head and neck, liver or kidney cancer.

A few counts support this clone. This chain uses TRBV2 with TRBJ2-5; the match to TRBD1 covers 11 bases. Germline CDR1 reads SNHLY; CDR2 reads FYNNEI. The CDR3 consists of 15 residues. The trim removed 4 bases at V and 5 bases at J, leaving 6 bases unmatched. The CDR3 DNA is TGTGCCAGCAGTGCTGGACAGGGGGCCGAGGAGACCCAGTACTTC. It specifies CASSAGQGAEETQYF.

Here the CDR3 DNA reads TGTGCCAGCAGCCAATGGGGGACGGGCTCCTACAATGAGCAGTTCTTC. Residues: CASSQWGTGSYNEQFF. This sequence joins TRBV14 and TRBJ2-1, with D perhaps being TRBD1 or TRBD2 (5 bases each). Per the germline V gene, CDR1 is SGHDN and CDR2 is FVKESK. V was shortened by 2 bases and J by 0 bases, with 11 bases between the two germline ends. CDR3 length: 16 amino acids.

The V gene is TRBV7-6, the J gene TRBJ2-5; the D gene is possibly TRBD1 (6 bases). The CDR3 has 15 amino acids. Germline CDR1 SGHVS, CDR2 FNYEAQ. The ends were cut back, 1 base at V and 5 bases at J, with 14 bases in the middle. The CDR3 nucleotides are TGTGCCAGCAGCTTAGAGGGATGGGGGCCGGAGACCCAGTACTTC. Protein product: CASSLEGWGPETQYF.

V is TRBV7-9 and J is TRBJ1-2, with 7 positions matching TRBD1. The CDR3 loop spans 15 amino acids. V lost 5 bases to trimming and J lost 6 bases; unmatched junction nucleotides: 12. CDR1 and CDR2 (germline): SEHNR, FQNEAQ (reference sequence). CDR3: CASSEGRQGFHGYTF. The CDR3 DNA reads TGTGCCAGCAGCGAGGGCAGACAGGGTTTTCATGGCTACACCTTC.

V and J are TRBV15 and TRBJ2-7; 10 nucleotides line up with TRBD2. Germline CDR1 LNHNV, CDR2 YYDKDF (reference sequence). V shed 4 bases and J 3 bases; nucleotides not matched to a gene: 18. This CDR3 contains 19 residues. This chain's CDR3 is CATSMGIGLAGDPNYEQYF. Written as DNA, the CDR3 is TGTGCCACCAGCATGGGAATAGGGCTAGCGGGAGATCCAAACTACGAGCAGTACTTC. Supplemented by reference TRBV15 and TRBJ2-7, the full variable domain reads DAMVIQNPRYQVTQFGKPVTLSCSQTLNHNVMYWYQQKSSQAPKLLFHYYDKDFNNEADTPDNFQSRRPNTSFCFLDIRSPGLGDTAMYLCATSMGIGLAGDPNYEQYFGPGTRLTVT.

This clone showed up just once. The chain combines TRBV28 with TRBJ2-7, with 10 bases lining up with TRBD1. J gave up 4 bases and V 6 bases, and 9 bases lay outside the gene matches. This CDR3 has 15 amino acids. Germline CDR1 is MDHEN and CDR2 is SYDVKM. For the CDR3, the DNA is TGTGCCAGCAGGAATCGGGACAGGGGATATTACGAGCAGTACTTC. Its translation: CASRNRDRGYYEQYF.

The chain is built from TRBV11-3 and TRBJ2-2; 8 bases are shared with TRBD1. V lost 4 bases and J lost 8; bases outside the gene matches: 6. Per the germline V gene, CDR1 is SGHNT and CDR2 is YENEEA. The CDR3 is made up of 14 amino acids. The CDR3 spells CASSSTTGEGELFF. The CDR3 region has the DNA TGTGCCAGCAGCTCAACGACAGGGGAGGGGGAGCTGTTTTTT.

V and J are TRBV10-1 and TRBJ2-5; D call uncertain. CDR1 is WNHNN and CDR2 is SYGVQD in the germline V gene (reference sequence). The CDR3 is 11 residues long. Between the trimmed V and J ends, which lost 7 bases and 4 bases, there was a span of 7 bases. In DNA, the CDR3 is TGCGCCAGCATAGGGTCAGAGACCCAGTACTTC. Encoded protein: CASIGSETQYF.

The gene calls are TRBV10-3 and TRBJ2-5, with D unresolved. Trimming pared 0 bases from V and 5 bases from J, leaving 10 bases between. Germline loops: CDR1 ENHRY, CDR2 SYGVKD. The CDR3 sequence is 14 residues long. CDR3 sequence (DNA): TGTGCCATCAGTGAGTCTGGTAGCTGGGAGACCCAGTACTTC. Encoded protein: CAISESGSWETQYF.

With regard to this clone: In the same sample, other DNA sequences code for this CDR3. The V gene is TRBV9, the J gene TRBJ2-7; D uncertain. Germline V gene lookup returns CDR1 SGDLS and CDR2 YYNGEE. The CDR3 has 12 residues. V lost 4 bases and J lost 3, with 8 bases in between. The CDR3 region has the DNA TGTGCCAGCAGCCCTACGGGCTACGAGCAGTACTTC. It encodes CASSPTGYEQYF.

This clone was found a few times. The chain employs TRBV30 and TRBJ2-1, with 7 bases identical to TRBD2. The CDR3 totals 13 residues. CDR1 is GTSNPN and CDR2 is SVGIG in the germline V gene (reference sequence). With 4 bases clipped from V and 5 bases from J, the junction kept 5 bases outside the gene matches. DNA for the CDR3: TGTGCCTGGACTAGCGGCCTTAACAATGAGCAGTTCTTC. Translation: CAWTSGLNNEQFF.

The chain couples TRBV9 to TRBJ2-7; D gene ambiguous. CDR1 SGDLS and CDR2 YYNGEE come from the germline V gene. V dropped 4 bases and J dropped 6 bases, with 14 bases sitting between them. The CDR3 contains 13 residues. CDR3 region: CASSPVNGREQYF. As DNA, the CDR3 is TGTGCCAGCAGCCCCGTGAATGGTCGCGAGCAGTACTTC.

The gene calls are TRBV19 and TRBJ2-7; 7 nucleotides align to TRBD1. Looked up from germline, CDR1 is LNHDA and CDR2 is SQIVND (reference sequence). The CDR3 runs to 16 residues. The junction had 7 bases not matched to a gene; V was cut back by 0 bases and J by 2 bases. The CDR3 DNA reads TGTGCCAGTAGTATAGAAGGGACAGCCTTTACCTACGAGCAGTACTTC. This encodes CASSIEGTAFTYEQYF.

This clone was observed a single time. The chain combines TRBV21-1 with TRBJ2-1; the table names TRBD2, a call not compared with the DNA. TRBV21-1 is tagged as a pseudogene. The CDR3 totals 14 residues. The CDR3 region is CASSTSGSCNEQFF. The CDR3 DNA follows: TGTGCCAGCAGCACTAGCGGGAGTTGTAATGAGCAGTTCTTC.

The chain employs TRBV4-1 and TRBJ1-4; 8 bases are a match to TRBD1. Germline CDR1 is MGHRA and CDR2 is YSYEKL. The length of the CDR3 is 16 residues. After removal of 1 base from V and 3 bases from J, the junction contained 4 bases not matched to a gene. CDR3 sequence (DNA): TGCGCCAGCAGCCAAGGAGGGACAGGCTCTAATGAAAAACTGTTTTTT. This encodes CASSQGGTGSNEKLFF.

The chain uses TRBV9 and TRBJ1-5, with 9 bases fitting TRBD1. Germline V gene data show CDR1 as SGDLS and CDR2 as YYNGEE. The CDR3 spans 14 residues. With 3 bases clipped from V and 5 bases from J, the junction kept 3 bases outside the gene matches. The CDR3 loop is CASSETGGHQPQHF. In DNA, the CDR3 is TGTGCCAGCAGCGAGACAGGGGGTCATCAGCCCCAGCATTTT. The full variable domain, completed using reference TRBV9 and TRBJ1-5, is DSGVTQTPKHLITATGQRVTLRCSPRSGDLSVYWYQQSLDQGLQFLIQYYNGEERAKGNILERFSAQQFPDLHSELNLSSLELGDSALYFCASSETGGHQPQHFGDGTRLSIL.

The CDR3 DNA reads TGTGCCAGCAGCCCAGGTGGGACAGGGGGGAGTTACGAGCAGTACTTC. Protein sequence: CASSPGGTGGSYEQYF. The V gene is TRBV7-9, the J gene TRBJ2-7; TRBD1 agrees at 11 bases. CDR3 length: 16 residues. With V trimmed by 5 bases and J by 4 bases, 10 bases remained unmatched. The V gene's germline CDR1 is SEHNR and CDR2 FQNEAQ (reference sequence).

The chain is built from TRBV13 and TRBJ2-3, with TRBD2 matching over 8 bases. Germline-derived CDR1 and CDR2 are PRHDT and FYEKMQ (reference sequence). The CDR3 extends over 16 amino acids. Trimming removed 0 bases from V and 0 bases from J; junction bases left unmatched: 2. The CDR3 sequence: CASSLGLAASTDTQYF. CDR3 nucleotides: TGTGCCAGCAGCTTAGGACTAGCGGCTAGCACAGATACGCAGTATTTT.

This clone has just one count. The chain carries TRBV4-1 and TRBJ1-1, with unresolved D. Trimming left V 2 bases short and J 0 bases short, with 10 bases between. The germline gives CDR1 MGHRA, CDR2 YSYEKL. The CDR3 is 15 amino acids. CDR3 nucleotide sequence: TGCGCCAGCAGCCAAACTTCAGTTATGAACACTGAAGCTTTCTTT. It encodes CASSQTSVMNTEAFF.

Written as DNA, the CDR3 is TGTGCCAGCAGAGACCTGGCTCATGAGCAGTTCTTC. Translated: CASRDLAHEQFF. The V and J genes are TRBV7-2 and TRBJ2-1; D is undetermined. The CDR3 has 12 residues. Germline-derived CDR1 and CDR2 are SGHTA and FQGNSA. Trimming took off 6 bases at V and 8 bases at J, with 11 bases between the two ends.

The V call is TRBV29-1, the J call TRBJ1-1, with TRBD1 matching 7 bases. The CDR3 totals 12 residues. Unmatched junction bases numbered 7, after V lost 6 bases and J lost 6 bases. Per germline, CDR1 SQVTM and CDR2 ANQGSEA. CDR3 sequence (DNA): TGCAGCGTAGAACAGGGGCCCGCTGAAGCTTTCTTT. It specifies CSVEQGPAEAFF.

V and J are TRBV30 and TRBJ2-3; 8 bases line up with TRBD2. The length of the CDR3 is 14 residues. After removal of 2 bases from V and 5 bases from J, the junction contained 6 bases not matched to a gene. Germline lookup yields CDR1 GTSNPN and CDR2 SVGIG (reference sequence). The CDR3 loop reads CAWSMTGGGDTQYF. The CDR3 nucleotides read TGTGCCTGGAGTATGACGGGAGGGGGAGATACGCAGTATTTT.

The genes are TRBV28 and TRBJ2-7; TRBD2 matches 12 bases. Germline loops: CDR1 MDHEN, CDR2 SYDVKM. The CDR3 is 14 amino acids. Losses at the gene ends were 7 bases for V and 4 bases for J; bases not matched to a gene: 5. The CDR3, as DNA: TGTGCCAGCACCGGACTAGCGGGACTGTACGAGCAGTACTTC. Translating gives CASTGLAGLYEQYF.

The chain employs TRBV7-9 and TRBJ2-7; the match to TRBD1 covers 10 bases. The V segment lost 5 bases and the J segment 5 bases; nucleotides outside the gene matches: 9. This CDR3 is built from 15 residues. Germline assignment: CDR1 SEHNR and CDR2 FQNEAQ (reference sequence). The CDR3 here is CASSPRDRGGDEQYF. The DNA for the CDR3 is TGTGCCAGCAGCCCCCGGGACAGGGGCGGCGACGAGCAGTACTTC.

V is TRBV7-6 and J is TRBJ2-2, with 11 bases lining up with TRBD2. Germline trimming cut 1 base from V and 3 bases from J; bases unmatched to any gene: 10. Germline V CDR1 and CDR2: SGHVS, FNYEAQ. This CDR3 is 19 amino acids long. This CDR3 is CASSLGRLAGGPYTGELFF. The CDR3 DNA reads TGTGCCAGCAGCTTAGGAAGATTAGCGGGAGGGCCATACACCGGGGAGCTGTTTTTT.

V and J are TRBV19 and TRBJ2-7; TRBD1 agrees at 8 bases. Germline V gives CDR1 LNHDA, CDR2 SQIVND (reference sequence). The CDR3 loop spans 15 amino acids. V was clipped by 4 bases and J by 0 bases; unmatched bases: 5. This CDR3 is CASSTWTGHSYEQYF. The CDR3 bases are TGTGCCAGTAGTACCTGGACAGGGCACTCCTACGAGCAGTACTTC.

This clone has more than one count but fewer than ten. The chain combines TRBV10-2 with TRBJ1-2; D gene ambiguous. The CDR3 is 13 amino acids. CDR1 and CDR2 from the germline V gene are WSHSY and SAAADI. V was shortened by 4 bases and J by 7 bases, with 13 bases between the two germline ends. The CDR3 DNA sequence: TGCGCCAGCAGTGCCCGGGAAGAAGGTGGCTACACCTTC. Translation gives CASSAREEGGYTF.

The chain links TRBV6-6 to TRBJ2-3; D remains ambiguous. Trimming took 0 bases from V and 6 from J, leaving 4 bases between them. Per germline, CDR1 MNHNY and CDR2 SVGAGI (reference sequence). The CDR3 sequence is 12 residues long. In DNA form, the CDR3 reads TGTGCCAGCAGTTACTCGGACGATACGCAGTATTTT. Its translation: CASSYSDDTQYF.